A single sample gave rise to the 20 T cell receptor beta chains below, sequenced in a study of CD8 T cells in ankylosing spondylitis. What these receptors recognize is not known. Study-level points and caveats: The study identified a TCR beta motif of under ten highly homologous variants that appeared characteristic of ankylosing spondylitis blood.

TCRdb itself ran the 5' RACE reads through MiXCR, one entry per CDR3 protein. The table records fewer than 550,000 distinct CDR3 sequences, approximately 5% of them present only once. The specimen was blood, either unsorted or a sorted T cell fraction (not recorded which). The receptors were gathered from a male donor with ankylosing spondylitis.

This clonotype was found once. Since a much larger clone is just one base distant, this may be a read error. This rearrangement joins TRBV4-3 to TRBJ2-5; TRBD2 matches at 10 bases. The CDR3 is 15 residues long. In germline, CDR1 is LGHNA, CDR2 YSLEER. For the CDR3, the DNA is TGCGCCAGCAGCCAAGATTCGGATAGCGGGAGGACCCAGCACTTC. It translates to CASSQDSDSGRTQHF.

The CDR3 reads CASSHRPSGTEQFF. The CDR3, as DNA: TGCGCCAGCAGCCACCGCCCTAGCGGGACTGAGCAGTTCTTC. The J gene is TRBJ2-1, the V gene TRBV4-3; 9 nucleotides match TRBD2. The trim removed 3 bases at V and 9 bases at J, leaving 6 bases unmatched. The CDR3 length is 14 residues. Germline lookup yields CDR1 LGHNA and CDR2 YSLEER.

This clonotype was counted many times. DNA of the CDR3: TGCAGCGTACGGGGGCCAAAACTTACCGGGACTAGCGGGAGAGAGACAGATACGCAGTATTTT. Translated: CSVRGPKLTGTSGRETDTQYF. V usage is TRBV29-1 and J usage is TRBJ2-3; 14 nucleotides align to TRBD2. J gave up 3 bases and V 6 bases, and 23 bases lay outside the gene matches. The CDR3 has 21 amino acids. Germline assignment: CDR1 SQVTM and CDR2 ANQGSEA.

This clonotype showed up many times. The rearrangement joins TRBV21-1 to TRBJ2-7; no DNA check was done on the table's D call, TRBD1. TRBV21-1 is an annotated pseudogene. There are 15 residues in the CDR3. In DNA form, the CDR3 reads TGTGCCAGCAGCCTTCAGGGAGATCCCGGCCTCGAGCAGTACTTC. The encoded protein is CASSLQGDPGLEQYF.

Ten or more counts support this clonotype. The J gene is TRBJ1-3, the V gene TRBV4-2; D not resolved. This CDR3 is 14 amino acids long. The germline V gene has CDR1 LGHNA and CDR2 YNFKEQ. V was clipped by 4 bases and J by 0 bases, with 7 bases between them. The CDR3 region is CASSLRPSGNTIYF. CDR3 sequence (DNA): TGTGCCAGCAGCCTCAGGCCCTCTGGAAACACCATATATTTT.

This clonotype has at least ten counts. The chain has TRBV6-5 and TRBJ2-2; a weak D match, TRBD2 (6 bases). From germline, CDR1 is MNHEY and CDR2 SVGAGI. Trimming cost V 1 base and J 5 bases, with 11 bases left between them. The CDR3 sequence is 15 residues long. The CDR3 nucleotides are TGTGCCAGCAGTTACTATCGAGGAGGGACCGGGGAGCTGTTTTTT. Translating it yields CASSYYRGGTGELFF.

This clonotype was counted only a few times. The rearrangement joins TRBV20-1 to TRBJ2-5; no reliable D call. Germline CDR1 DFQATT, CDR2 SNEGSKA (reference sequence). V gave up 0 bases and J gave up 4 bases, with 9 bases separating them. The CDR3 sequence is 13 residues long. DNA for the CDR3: TGCAGTGCTAGAGAACACCTGGGAGAGACCCAGTACTTC. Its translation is CSAREHLGETQYF.

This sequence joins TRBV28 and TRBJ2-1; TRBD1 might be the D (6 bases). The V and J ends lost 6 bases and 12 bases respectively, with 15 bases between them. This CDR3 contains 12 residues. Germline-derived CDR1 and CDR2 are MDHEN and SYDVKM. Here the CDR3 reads CASSQLQGRQFF. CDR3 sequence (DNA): TGTGCCAGCAGCCAGCTACAGGGAAGGCAGTTCTTC.

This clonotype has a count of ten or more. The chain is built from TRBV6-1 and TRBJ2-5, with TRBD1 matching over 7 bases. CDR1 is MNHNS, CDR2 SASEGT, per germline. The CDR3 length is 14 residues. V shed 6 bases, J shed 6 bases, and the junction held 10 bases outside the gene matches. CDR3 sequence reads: CASRVAGGKKTQYF. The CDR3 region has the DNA TGTGCCAGCAGGGTGGCAGGGGGTAAAAAGACCCAGTACTTC.

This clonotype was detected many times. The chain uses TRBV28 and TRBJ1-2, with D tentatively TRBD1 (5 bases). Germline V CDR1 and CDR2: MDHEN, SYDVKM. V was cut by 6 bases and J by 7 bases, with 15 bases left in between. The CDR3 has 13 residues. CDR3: CASRDTKILGYTF. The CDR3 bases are TGTGCCAGCAGGGACACAAAAATTCTTGGCTACACCTTC.

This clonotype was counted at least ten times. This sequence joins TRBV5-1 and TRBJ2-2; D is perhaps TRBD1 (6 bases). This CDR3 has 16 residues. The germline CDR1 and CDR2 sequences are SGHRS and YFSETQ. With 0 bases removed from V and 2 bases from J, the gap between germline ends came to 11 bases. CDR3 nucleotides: TGCGCCAGCAGCTTGGAGGCCAGGGGAAACACCGGGGAGCTGTTTTTT. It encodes CASSLEARGNTGELFF.

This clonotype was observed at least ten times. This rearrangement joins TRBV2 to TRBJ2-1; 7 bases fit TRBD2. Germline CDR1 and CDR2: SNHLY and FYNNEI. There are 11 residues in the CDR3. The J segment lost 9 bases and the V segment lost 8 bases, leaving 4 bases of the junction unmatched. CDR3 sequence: CASQTSLEQFF. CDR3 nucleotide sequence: TGTGCCAGCCAGACTAGCCTTGAGCAGTTCTTC.

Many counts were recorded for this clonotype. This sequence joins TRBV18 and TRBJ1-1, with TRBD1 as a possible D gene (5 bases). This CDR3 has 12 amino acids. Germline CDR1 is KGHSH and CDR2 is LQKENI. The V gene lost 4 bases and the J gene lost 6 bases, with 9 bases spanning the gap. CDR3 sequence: CASSLGVAEAFF. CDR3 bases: TGTGCCAGCTCACTGGGGGTCGCTGAAGCTTTCTTT. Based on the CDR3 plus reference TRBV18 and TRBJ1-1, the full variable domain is NAGVMQNPRHLVRRRGQEARLRCSPMKGHSHVYWYRQLPEEGLKFMVYLQKENIIDESGMPKERFSAEFPKEGPSILRIQQVVRGDSAAYFCASSLGVAEAFFGQGTRLTVV.

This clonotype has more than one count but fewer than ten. CDR3 coding DNA: TGTGCCAGCAGGGACACAGGGGGCTCCTACAATGAGCAGTTCTTC. It specifies CASRDTGGSYNEQFF. V gene TRBV7-2 combines with J gene TRBJ2-1; 8 bases map to TRBD1. The CDR3 length is 15 residues. The ends lost 6 bases at V and 0 bases at J; junction bases unmatched: 4. Germline V gene sequence: CDR1 SGHTA, CDR2 FQGNSA.

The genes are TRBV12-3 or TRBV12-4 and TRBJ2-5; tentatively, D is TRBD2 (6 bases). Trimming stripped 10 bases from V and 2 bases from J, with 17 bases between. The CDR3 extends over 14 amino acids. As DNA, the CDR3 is TGTGCCACCTCTTTTGCGGGATGGCAAGAGACCCAGTACTTC. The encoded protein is CATSFAGWQETQYF.

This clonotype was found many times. CDR3 coding DNA: TGTGCCAGCAACCGACAGATCTCTGGAAACACCATATATTTT. Translation: CASNRQISGNTIYF. The rearrangement links TRBV12-3 or TRBV12-4 to TRBJ1-3; perhaps TRBD1 as D (5 bases). With 7 bases removed from V and 0 bases from J, the gap between germline ends came to 10 bases. The CDR3 totals 14 residues.

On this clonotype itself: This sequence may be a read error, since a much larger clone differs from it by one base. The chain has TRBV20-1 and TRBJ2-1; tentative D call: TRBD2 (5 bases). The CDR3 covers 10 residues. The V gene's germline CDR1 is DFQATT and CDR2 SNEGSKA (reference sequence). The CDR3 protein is CCASIAEQFF. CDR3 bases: TGCTGTGCTAGTATAGCGGAGCAGTTCTTC.

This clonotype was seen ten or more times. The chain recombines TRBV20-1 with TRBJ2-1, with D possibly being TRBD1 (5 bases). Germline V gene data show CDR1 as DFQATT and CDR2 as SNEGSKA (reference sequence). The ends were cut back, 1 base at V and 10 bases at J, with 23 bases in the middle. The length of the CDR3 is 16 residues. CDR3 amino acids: CSARGPSEQAAWEQFF. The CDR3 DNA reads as TGCAGTGCTAGAGGCCCTTCGGAACAGGCGGCTTGGGAGCAGTTCTTC.

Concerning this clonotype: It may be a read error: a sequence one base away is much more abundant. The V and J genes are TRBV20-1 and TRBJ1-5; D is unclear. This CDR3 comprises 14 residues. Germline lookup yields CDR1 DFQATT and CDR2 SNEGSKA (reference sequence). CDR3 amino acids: CSARQWGGNQPKHF. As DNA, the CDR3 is TGCAGTGCTAGGCAATGGGGTGGCAATCAGCCCAAGCATTTT.

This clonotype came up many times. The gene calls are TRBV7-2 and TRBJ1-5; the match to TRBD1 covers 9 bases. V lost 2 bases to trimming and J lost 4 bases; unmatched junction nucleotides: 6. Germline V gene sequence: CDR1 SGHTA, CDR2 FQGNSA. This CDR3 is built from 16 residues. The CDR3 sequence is CASSLLQGARNQPQHF. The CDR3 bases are TGTGCCAGCAGCTTACTACAGGGGGCTAGGAATCAGCCCCAGCATTTT. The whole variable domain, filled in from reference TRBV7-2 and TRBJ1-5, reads GAGVSQSPSNKVTEKGKDVELRCDPISGHTALYWYRQSLGQGLEFLIYFQGNSAPDKSGLPSDRFSAERTGGSVSTLTIQRTQQEDSAVYLCASSLLQGARNQPQHFGDGTRLSIL.